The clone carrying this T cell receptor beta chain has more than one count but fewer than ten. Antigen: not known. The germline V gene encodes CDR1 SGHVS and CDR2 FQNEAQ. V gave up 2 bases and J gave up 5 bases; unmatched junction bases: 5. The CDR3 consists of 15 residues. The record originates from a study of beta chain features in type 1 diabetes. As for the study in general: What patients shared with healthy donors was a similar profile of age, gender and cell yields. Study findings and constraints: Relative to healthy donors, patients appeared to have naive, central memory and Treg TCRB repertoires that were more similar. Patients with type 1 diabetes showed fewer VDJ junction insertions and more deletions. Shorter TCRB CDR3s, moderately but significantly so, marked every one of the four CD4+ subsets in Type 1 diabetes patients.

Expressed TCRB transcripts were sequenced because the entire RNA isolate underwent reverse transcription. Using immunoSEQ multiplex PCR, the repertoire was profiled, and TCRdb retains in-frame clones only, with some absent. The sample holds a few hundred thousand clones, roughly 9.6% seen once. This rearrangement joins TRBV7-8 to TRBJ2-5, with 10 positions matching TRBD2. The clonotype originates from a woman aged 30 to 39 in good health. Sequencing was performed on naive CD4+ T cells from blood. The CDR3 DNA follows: TGTGCCAGCAGCTTAAGGCTAGCGGGAGTGGAGACCCAGTACTTC. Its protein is CASSLRLAGVETQYF.